This T cell receptor beta chain is from a study of CD8 T cells in ankylosing spondylitis. The study, taken as a whole, reports: Reportedly, significant enrichment of disease-linked clones occurred in matched ankylosing spondylitis synovial fluid. Existing reports had already noted some motif variants in reactive arthritis synovial fluid and blood.

This clonotype appeared many times. The antigen is not known. Deletions cut 5 bases from V and 10 bases from J, with 12 bases between. This CDR3 is built from 13 residues. With molecular barcodes, quantitative 5'-RACE was used to make the TCR beta libraries. Via MiXCR, TCRdb re-called the 5' RACE reads, giving one row per CDR3 protein. The sample includes approximately 88,000 distinct CDR3 sequences, 7.5% to 9% of them seen just once. The J gene is TRBJ1-6, the V gene TRBV12-3 or TRBV12-4; D gene unclear. Sequenced material: blood, either unsorted or a sorted T cell fraction (not recorded which). This TCR derives from a male donor with ankylosing spondylitis or in good health (not recorded which). The CDR3: CASSPGSGSPLHF. As DNA, the CDR3 is TGTGCCAGCAGTCCGGGGTCCGGATCACCCCTCCACTTT.